Below, 13 T cell receptor beta chains from the same sample are listed, as sequenced in a study of CD8 T cells in Susac syndrome. RNA totalling roughly 0.5 to 1 ug underwent reverse transcription with random hexamers. TCRdb reprocessed the immunoSEQ multiplex PCR reads with MiXCR, giving one entry per CDR3 protein. The table has around 130,000 distinct CDR3 sequences, 85% to 95% seen once. The source material was CD4+ T cells from PBMCs. Source of these receptors: a human donor in good health.

This clonotype was recorded once. The genes are TRBV12-3 or TRBV12-4 and TRBJ2-2, with 9 bases identical to TRBD2. The trim removed 7 bases at V and 2 bases at J, leaving 8 bases unmatched. This CDR3 comprises 16 residues. The CDR3 spells CASIPGTSFNTGELFF. In DNA, the CDR3 is TGTGCCAGCATCCCCGGGACTAGCTTTAACACCGGGGAGCTGTTTTTT.

J is TRBJ2-5 and V is TRBV2; D is uncertain. Deletions cut 2 bases from V and 2 bases from J, with 12 bases between. Germline CDR1 and CDR2: SNHLY and FYNNEI. This CDR3 has 15 amino acids. For the CDR3, the DNA is TGTGCCAGCAGTGAACAGAAGATCGGGCAAGAGACCCAGTACTTC. Protein product: CASSEQKIGQETQYF.

The chain employs TRBV7-2 and TRBJ1-5; D unresolved. Germline V gene sequence: CDR1 SGHTA, CDR2 FQGNSA. The ends were cut back, 1 base at V and 7 bases at J, with 8 bases in the middle. The CDR3 spans 13 residues. The CDR3 spells CASSLGFRQPQHF. In DNA, the CDR3 is TGTGCCAGCAGCTTAGGTTTTCGGCAGCCCCAGCATTTT.

V usage is TRBV7-2 and J usage is TRBJ2-1, with D perhaps assigned TRBD1 or TRBD2 (6 bases each). The CDR3 spans 17 residues. Germline V lookup: CDR1 SGHTA, CDR2 FQGNSA. Trimming left V 3 bases short and J 8 bases short, with 23 bases between. The CDR3 protein is CASSFSYLAIQGDEQFF. CDR3 bases: TGTGCCAGCAGCTTTAGTTATCTAGCGATACAGGGAGATGAGCAGTTCTTC.

The chain couples TRBV7-9 to TRBJ2-1; 11 nucleotides align to TRBD2. From germline, CDR1 is SEHNR and CDR2 FQNEAQ (reference sequence). The CDR3 has 18 amino acids. Trimming at V came to 1 base and at J to 3 bases, leaving 8 bases not matched to a gene. The CDR3 protein is CASSLESLAGADYNEQFF. Here the CDR3 DNA reads TGTGCCAGCAGCTTAGAATCACTAGCGGGAGCAGACTACAATGAGCAGTTCTTC.

The V call is TRBV11-2, the J call TRBJ2-7; unclear D gene. Trimming stripped 1 base from V and 4 bases from J, with 8 bases between. This CDR3 has 13 residues. Germline V gene sequence: CDR1 SGHAT, CDR2 FQNNGV. CDR3 nucleotides: TGTGCCAGCAGCTTAGCTCCCACGTACGAGCAGTACTTC. Protein sequence: CASSLAPTYEQYF.

V gene TRBV6-6 combines with J gene TRBJ2-5, with D tentatively TRBD1 or TRBD2 (5 bases each). The CDR3 consists of 13 residues. Germline CDR1 is MNHNY and CDR2 is SVGAGI (reference sequence). Trimming left V 7 bases short and J 2 bases short, with 11 bases between. The CDR3 sequence: CASTGLNQETQYF. The DNA of the CDR3 is TGTGCCAGCACGGGGCTAAATCAAGAGACCCAGTACTTC.

CDR3 sequence: CASSQGGGSTDTQYF. DNA of the CDR3: TGCGCCAGCAGCCAAGGGGGGGGAAGCACAGATACGCAGTATTTT. The chain recombines TRBV4-1 with TRBJ2-3, with TRBD2 identical over 7 bases. CDR1 is MGHRA, CDR2 YSYEKL, per germline. This CDR3 comprises 15 residues. The ends lost 1 base at V and 0 bases at J; junction bases unmatched: 1.

J is TRBJ1-4 and V is TRBV5-1, with TRBD1 matching over 7 bases. The CDR3 spans 14 residues. Trimming took 5 bases from V and 8 from J; bases not matched to a gene: 9. Germline CDR1 is SGHRS and CDR2 is YFSETQ. DNA for the CDR3: TGCGCCAGCAGTGGACAGGATGGGGACGAAAAACTGTTTTTT. Residues: CASSGQDGDEKLFF.

The chain uses TRBV12-3 or TRBV12-4 and TRBJ2-7, with TRBD2 matching 14 bases. The length of the CDR3 is 16 residues. V lost 5 bases to trimming and J lost 5 bases; unmatched junction nucleotides: 8. This CDR3 is CASSKGLAGDPDEQYF. CDR3 nucleotide sequence: TGTGCCAGCAGTAAGGGACTAGCGGGAGATCCGGACGAGCAGTACTTC.

V and J are TRBV15 and TRBJ2-7; D is undetermined. The V end was cut by 0 bases, the J end by 2 bases, with 2 bases between. Per germline, CDR1 LNHNV and CDR2 YYDKDF (reference sequence). The CDR3 is made up of 12 amino acids. This CDR3 is CATSRDAYEQYF. CDR3 nucleotides: TGTGCCACCAGCAGAGACGCCTACGAGCAGTACTTC.

This clonotype was seen just once. J is TRBJ2-6 and V is TRBV27; 7 bases agree with TRBD1. The trim removed 10 bases at V and 4 bases at J, leaving 13 bases unmatched. Germline loops: CDR1 MNHEY, CDR2 SMNVEV (reference sequence). The CDR3 extends over 16 amino acids. This chain's CDR3 is CATTTGYFAGANVLTF. CDR3 bases: TGTGCCACTACGACAGGGTATTTCGCCGGGGCCAACGTCCTGACTTTC.

J is TRBJ1-2 and V is TRBV2, with D hard to call. The CDR3 consists of 13 residues. Germline V gene sequence: CDR1 SNHLY, CDR2 FYNNEI. V was pared by 7 bases and J by 6 bases, with 15 bases between. Here the CDR3 reads CASIRTTRNGYTF. DNA for the CDR3: TGTGCCAGCATACGGACGACCCGGAATGGCTACACCTTC.